Listed below are T cell receptor beta chains from one sample, sequenced in a study of blood T cell repertoires in COVID-19. Sequenced by immunoSEQ multiplex PCR; TCRdb stores in-frame clones only, minus some. Of about 260,000 clones in the sample, roughly 86% were seen once. Sequenced sample: peripheral blood. Source of these receptors: a woman aged 30 to 39 with COVID-19, enrolled during active disease. Each CDR3 is given with its conserved first and last residue. The order of the fields is clone size, J gene, V gene, D gene, CDR3 DNA, CDR3 protein. D genes are given only for firm matches. Not every row has a clone size; where given, it reads once, few, many or a size class.

-	TRBJ2-1	TRBV28	-	TGTGCCAGCTCGGACTACTCAATCACGCAGTTCTTC	CASSDYSITQFF
-	TRBJ1-6	TRBV7-9	TRBD1	TGTGCCAGCAGCCCTACTACAGGGGTGAATTCACCCCTCCACTTT	CASSPTTGVNSPLHF
-	TRBJ1-4	TRBV7-9	TRBD1	TGTGCCAGCAGCTTACGGCTAGGGACAGGGGGGAATGAAAAACTGTTTTTT	CASSLRLGTGGNEKLFF
-	TRBJ2-2	TRBV7-3	TRBD2	TGTGCCAGCAGCTCGGGGCGAGCGGGAGGATCCGGGGAGCTGTTTTTT	CASSSGRAGGSGELFF
-	TRBJ2-7	TRBV19	TRBD1	TGTGCCAGTAGTGGCCGGGACAGACTAACCGAGCAGTACTTC	CASSGRDRLTEQYF
-	TRBJ2-6	TRBV6-5	-	TGTGCCAGCAGTTCGCTGAGCTCTGGGGCCAACGTCCTGACTTTC	CASSSLSSGANVLTF
-	TRBJ2-2	TRBV7-8	TRBD1	TGTGCCAGCAGCTTGGGACAGGGGATCAACACCGGGGAGCTGTTTTTT	CASSLGQGINTGELFF
-	TRBJ2-7	TRBV6-5	-	TGTGCCAGCAGTTACTCTGGGGCAGGTAGCTACGAGCAGTACTTC	CASSYSGAGSYEQYF
-	TRBJ2-7	TRBV9	TRBD2	TGTGCCAGCAGCGTAGAAAGCGGGAGAGGTTACGAGCAGTACTTC	CASSVESGRGYEQYF
-	TRBJ1-3	TRBV28	-	TGTGCCAGCAGTTTGCTCCTTTCGGGTGGAAACACCATATATTTT	CASSLLLSGGNTIYF
-	TRBJ2-3	TRBV2	-	TGTGCCAGCAGTGCACCCGGGACTCATTTGGGGGATACGCAGTATTTT	CASSAPGTHLGDTQYF
-	TRBJ1-2	TRBV6-2/TRBV6-3	TRBD1	TGTGCCAGCAGCTCCCTTACAGGGGGAGGCTATGGCTACACCTTC	CASSSLTGGGYGYTF
-	TRBJ2-7	TRBV25-1	-	TGTGCCAGCAGTGATTGGGCGTACGAGCAGTACTTC	CASSDWAYEQYF
once	TRBJ2-7	TRBV27	TRBD1	TGTGCCAGCAGTACCGGGACAGGGTCCTACGAGCAGTACTTC	CASSTGTGSYEQYF
few	TRBJ1-1	TRBV28	TRBD1	TGTGCCAGCAGTTCTCTGGGGACAGGGCAAGCTGAAGCTTTCTTT	CASSSLGTGQAEAFF
-	TRBJ1-2	TRBV20-1	TRBD1	TGCAGTGCTGGGACAGTCTATGGCTACACCTTC	CSAGTVYGYTF
-	TRBJ1-5	TRBV6-2/TRBV6-3	TRBD1	TGTGCCAGCAGTTACCGGCAGGGGGGTCAGCCCCAGCATTTT	CASSYRQGGQPQHF
-	TRBJ2-3	TRBV6-5	TRBD2	TGTGCCAGCAGTTATTCTAGCGGGACCCGAGCGGATACGCAGTATTTT	CASSYSSGTRADTQYF